The 31 T cell receptor beta chains reported below all come from one sample, sequenced in a study of blood T cell repertoires in COVID-19. Sequencing used immunoSEQ multiplex PCR; TCRdb keeps in-frame clones, though not all of them. The sample gives about 220,000 clones, roughly 84% of which show up once; roughly 2.4% is in the top ten. The sequencing sample was made of peripheral blood. These receptors were collected from a woman in her sixties with acute or convalescent COVID-19.

This clone was detected only once. This chain uses TRBV4-1 with TRBJ2-3; D ambiguous. This CDR3 spans 15 amino acids. CDR1 and CDR2 (germline): MGHRA, YSYEKL. Trimming removed 0 bases from V and 3 bases from J, with 10 bases in between. In DNA, the CDR3 is TGCGCCAGCAGCCAAGATTGGGCAGTAACAGATACGCAGTATTTT. Residues: CASSQDWAVTDTQYF.

This chain uses TRBV21-1 with TRBJ1-5; the DNA was not used to check the table's D call, TRBD1. TRBV21-1 is described as a pseudogene. This CDR3 contains 15 residues. CDR3 residues: CASPPLDRGRQPQHF. Written as DNA, the CDR3 is TGTGCCAGCCCACCTCTTGACAGGGGGCGGCAGCCCCAGCATTTT.

The chain combines TRBV30 with TRBJ1-3, with a possible D match to TRBD1 (6 bases). CDR1 and CDR2 (germline): GTSNPN, SVGIG (reference sequence). CDR3 length: 14 residues. V lost 2 bases and J lost 1, with 9 bases in between. The CDR3 bases are TGTGCCTGGAGTTTTCAGGGGTCTGGAAACACCATATATTTT. Translation gives CAWSFQGSGNTIYF. Combining the CDR3 with reference TRBV30 and TRBJ1-3 gives the whole variable domain SQTIHQWPATLVQPVGSPLSLECTVEGTSNPNLYWYRQAAGRGLQLLFYSVGIGQISSEVPQNLSASRPQDRQFILSSKKLLLSDSGFYLCAWSFQGSGNTIYFGEGSWLTVV.

The chain recombines TRBV7-3 with TRBJ2-3, with D maybe TRBD1 (6 bases). Looked up from germline, CDR1 is SGHTA and CDR2 is FQGTGA. The CDR3 is 17 amino acids. V dropped 1 base and J dropped 1 base, with 15 bases sitting between them. The CDR3 is CASSLRGRWDGTDTQYF. The CDR3 DNA sequence: TGTGCCAGCAGCTTAAGGGGGCGGTGGGATGGCACAGATACGCAGTATTTT.

V usage is TRBV21-1 and J usage is TRBJ1-6. TRBV21-1 is marked as a pseudogene. This CDR3 comprises 18 residues. CDR3 in amino acids: CASSKGGRTRNYNSPLHF. The CDR3 region has the DNA TGTGCCAGCAGCAAGGGGGGACGGACCCGAAACTATAATTCACCCCTCCACTTT.

The chain has TRBV25-1 and TRBJ2-3; no clear D gene. The germline V gene has CDR1 MGHDK and CDR2 SYGVNS. The CDR3 covers 14 residues. V lost 4 bases and J 2 bases, leaving 10 bases between the germline ends. CDR3 amino acids: CASSGYRITDTQYF. The CDR3 coding sequence is TGTGCCAGCAGTGGTTACAGAATCACAGATACGCAGTATTTT.

The V and J genes are TRBV29-1 and TRBJ2-1; D is perhaps TRBD2 (5 bases). The CDR3 loop spans 14 amino acids. The V gene lost 7 bases and the J gene lost 0 bases, with 13 bases spanning the gap. Germline loops: CDR1 SQVTM, CDR2 ANQGSEA. In DNA, the CDR3 is TGCAGCGGCAGTTCGGGGAGCTCCTACAATGAGCAGTTCTTC. It codes for CSGSSGSSYNEQFF.

V usage is TRBV6-6 and J usage is TRBJ2-2; D is possibly TRBD2 (6 bases). Germline CDR1 and CDR2: MNHNY and SVGAGI (reference sequence). The CDR3 has 14 amino acids. Trimming removed 7 bases at V and 1 base at J, with 10 bases between. This chain's CDR3 is CASTGDLNTGELFF. CDR3 sequence (DNA): TGTGCCAGCACGGGGGACCTGAACACCGGGGAGCTGTTTTTT.

This chain uses TRBV27 with TRBJ2-7; 9 bases align to TRBD1. Trimming removed 4 bases from V and 1 base from J; junction bases left unmatched: 14. The CDR3 has 18 residues. The germline CDR1 and CDR2 sequences are MNHEY and SMNVEV (reference sequence). CDR3 sequence (DNA): TGTGCCAGCAGTTCTGAATACCCCGGGACAGGGAATTCCTACGAGCAGTACTTC. As protein: CASSSEYPGTGNSYEQYF.

The chain uses TRBV19 and TRBJ1-5; TRBD1 aligns across 9 bases. Germline values: CDR1 LNHDA, CDR2 SQIVND (reference sequence). J was trimmed by 4 bases and V by 4 bases; bases with no gene match: 5. The CDR3 covers 15 residues. This CDR3 reads CASSTTGGGNQPQHF. The CDR3 DNA is TGTGCCAGTAGTACTACAGGGGGCGGGAATCAGCCCCAGCATTTT.

V usage is TRBV6-5 and J usage is TRBJ2-6; possibly TRBD1 for D (5 bases). CDR3 length equals 16 residues. CDR1 is MNHEY, CDR2 SVGAGI, per germline. Trimming removed 2 bases from V and 2 bases from J, with 10 bases in between. The CDR3 nucleotides read TGTGCCAGCAGTTACAGTTCAGGGCCTGGGGCCAACGTCCTGACTTTC. Its translation is CASSYSSGPGANVLTF.

Worth noting for this clone: Its ends do not fully match the called genes, so a read error is possible. This sample also contains other DNA sequences that code for the same CDR3. The rearrangement uses TRBV2 and TRBJ2-1; tentative D call: TRBD2 (6 bases). Per the germline V gene, CDR1 is SNHLY and CDR2 is FYNNEI. The CDR3 is 12 amino acids. Here the CDR3 reads CASTRTTSGQFF. The DNA of the CDR3 is TGTGCTAGCACACGGACTACTTCCGGACAGTTCTTC.

The gene calls are TRBV11-1 and TRBJ1-1, with D possibly TRBD1 on 6 matching bases. V was trimmed by 5 bases and J by 4 bases, leaving 14 bases between them. Germline V gene data show CDR1 as SGHAT and CDR2 as FQDESV (reference sequence). The CDR3 spans 14 residues. CDR3 nucleotides: TGTGCCAGCAGCCGAGGCGGGGGGGCCACTGAAGCTTTCTTT. Protein: CASSRGGGATEAFF.

The chain has TRBV11-2 and TRBJ1-4, with 8 bases matching TRBD1. Germline V lookup: CDR1 SGHAT, CDR2 FQNNGV. The CDR3 spans 14 residues. V lost 4 bases, J lost 6 bases, and 4 bases stayed unmatched. This CDR3 reads CASSWTGKDEKLFF. For the CDR3, the DNA is TGTGCCAGCAGCTGGACAGGGAAAGATGAAAAACTGTTTTTT. The full variable domain, its missing parts supplied by reference TRBV11-2 and TRBJ1-4, is EAGVAQSPRYKIIEKRQSVAFWCNPISGHATLYWYQQILGQGPKLLIQFQNNGVVDDSQLPKDRFSAERLKGVDSTLKIQPAKLEDSAVYLCASSWTGKDEKLFFGSGTQLSVL.

This clone has a single count. The chain uses TRBV19 and TRBJ1-4; D unclear. CDR1 LNHDA and CDR2 SQIVND come from the germline V gene (reference sequence). V lost 11 bases to trimming and J lost 0 bases, with 16 bases between them. The length of the CDR3 is 15 residues. Written as DNA, the CDR3 is TGTGCCGCCCTCCGGGTGCGAACAACTAATGAAAAACTGTTTTTT. Translated, it gives CAALRVRTTNEKLFF.

The V and J genes are TRBV5-5 and TRBJ1-6, with D possibly TRBD1 on 6 matching bases. Per germline, CDR1 SGHKS and CDR2 YYEKEE (reference sequence). V lost 4 bases, J lost 7 bases, and 15 bases lay in between. This CDR3 has 15 residues. The CDR3 loop is CASSRGGSTNSPLHF. CDR3 DNA: TGTGCCAGCAGCAGAGGGGGTTCTACAAATTCACCCCTCCACTTT.

The chain joins TRBV7-9 to TRBJ1-1; 7 nucleotides agree with TRBD1. Germline lookup yields CDR1 SEHNR and CDR2 FQNEAQ (reference sequence). The V segment lost 2 bases and the J segment 5 bases; nucleotides outside the gene matches: 2. This CDR3 contains 13 residues. The CDR3 is CASSLQGETEAFF. The DNA for the CDR3 is TGTGCCAGCAGCTTACAGGGGGAGACTGAAGCTTTCTTT.

The J gene is TRBJ2-3, the V gene TRBV18; 7 bases are a match to TRBD2. Germline V gene data show CDR1 as KGHSH and CDR2 as LQKENI. CDR3 size: 15 residues. With V trimmed by 3 bases and J by 0 bases, 3 bases remained unmatched. The DNA of the CDR3 is TGTGCCAGCTCACCCTCGGGGGGAAGCACAGATACGCAGTATTTT. This sequence encodes CASSPSGGSTDTQYF.

The CDR3: CASSSFWRGSGAGNTIYF. The CDR3 DNA reads TGTGCCAGCTCCTCGTTTTGGCGGGGCTCGGGAGCTGGAAACACCATATATTTT. The rearrangement joins TRBV19 to TRBJ1-3, with TRBD1 as a possible D gene (5 bases). V lost 9 bases, J lost 2 bases, and 26 bases lay in between. Germline V gives CDR1 LNHDA, CDR2 SQIVND (reference sequence). The CDR3 is made up of 18 amino acids. Looking up the rest from reference TRBV19 and TRBJ1-3 gives the full variable domain: DGGITQSPKYLFRKEGQNVTLSCEQNLNHDAMYWYRQDPGQGLRLIYYSQIVNDFQKGDIAEGYSVSREKKESFPLTVTSAQKNPTAFYLCASSSFWRGSGAGNTIYFGEGSWLTVV.

The chain has TRBV7-3 and TRBJ2-1; 11 bases agree with TRBD2. With V trimmed by 6 bases and J by 7 bases, 8 bases remained unmatched. CDR3 size: 15 residues. CDR1 and CDR2 (germline): SGHTA, FQGTGA. DNA for the CDR3: TGTGCCAGCAGTGACGGGACTAGCGGTCGTAATGAGCAGTTCTTC. This codes for CASSDGTSGRNEQFF.

The rearrangement links TRBV12-3 or TRBV12-4 to TRBJ1-1, with unresolved D. V was trimmed by 6 bases and J by 3 bases, leaving 11 bases between them. The CDR3 sequence is 13 residues long. CDR3 coding DNA: TGTGCCAGCAGCACTCGGGGTTACACTGAAGCTTTCTTT. Translated, it gives CASSTRGYTEAFF.

The table lists this clone with a few counts. The chain joins TRBV10-1 to TRBJ1-2; unclear D gene. From germline, CDR1 is WNHNN and CDR2 SYGVQD (reference sequence). V lost 8 bases and J 7 bases, leaving 8 bases between the germline ends. The length of the CDR3 is 10 residues. CDR3 DNA: TGCGCCAGCGGAGGGTTTGGCTACACCTTC. Translating gives CASGGFGYTF.

The chain joins TRBV3-1 (or the pseudogene TRBV3-2) to TRBJ1-4; TRBD1 agrees at 11 bases. CDR3 length equals 16 residues. With 4 bases clipped from V and 3 bases from J, the junction kept 4 bases outside the gene matches. CDR1 is LGHDT and CDR2 is YNNKEL in the germline V gene (reference sequence). CDR3 region: CASSREGQGANEKLFF. The DNA for the CDR3 is TGTGCCAGCAGCCGCGAGGGACAGGGGGCTAATGAAAAACTGTTTTTT.

Only one count was recorded for this clone. The chain has TRBV4-2 and TRBJ2-1; TRBD2 matches at 11 bases. Germline CDR1 reads LGHNA; CDR2 reads YNFKEQ. Germline trimming cut 0 bases from V and 4 bases from J; bases unmatched to any gene: 5. The CDR3 totals 17 residues. The CDR3 DNA follows: TGTGCCAGCAGCCAAGAGGAAACTAGCGGGGGTTACAATGAGCAGTTCTTC. Translating gives CASSQEETSGGYNEQFF.

The genes are TRBV6-5 and TRBJ1-5; no reliable D call. This CDR3 is built from 13 residues. V was cut by 6 bases and J by 4 bases, with 10 bases left in between. Per germline, CDR1 MNHEY and CDR2 SVGAGI. The CDR3 region has the DNA TGTGCCAGCAGCCTCGTGCGGAATCAGCCCCAGCATTTT. Translated, it gives CASSLVRNQPQHF.

V gene TRBV19 combines with J gene TRBJ1-5; D may be TRBD1 (6 bases). This CDR3 has 17 amino acids. Trimming shortened V by 4 bases and J by 5 bases, and 21 bases separated the two germline ends. The V gene's germline CDR1 is LNHDA and CDR2 SQIVND (reference sequence). CDR3 loop: CASSNPPMDSQDQPQHF. The CDR3 DNA is TGTGCCAGTAGTAACCCGCCCATGGACAGTCAGGATCAGCCCCAGCATTTT.

The chain recombines TRBV5-8 with TRBJ1-6; 8 bases are a match to TRBD1. The V gene's germline CDR1 is SGHTS and CDR2 YDEGEE. The V segment lost 0 bases and the J segment 10 bases; nucleotides outside the gene matches: 12. CDR3 size: 17 residues. DNA of the CDR3: TGTGCCAGCAGCTTGGGACAGGGGTCGGGTCTAGGATCACCCCTCCACTTT. This codes for CASSLGQGSGLGSPLHF.

This chain joins TRBV7-3 and TRBJ2-1; D perhaps matches TRBD2 (7 bases). The ends were cut back, 0 bases at V and 2 bases at J, with 8 bases in the middle. The germline CDR1 and CDR2 sequences are SGHTA and FQGTGA. The CDR3 extends over 15 amino acids. CDR3 in amino acids: CASSLTGGPYNEQFF. The CDR3, as DNA: TGTGCCAGCAGCTTAACGGGGGGGCCCTACAATGAGCAGTTCTTC.

This rearrangement joins TRBV7-8 to TRBJ1-6; TRBD1 is a possible D gene (6 bases). Trimming shortened V by 0 bases and J by 9 bases, and 15 bases separated the two germline ends. CDR1 SGHVS and CDR2 FQNEAQ come from the germline V gene. This CDR3 has 16 amino acids. CDR3 sequence (DNA): TGTGCCAGCAGCTTAGCTATCGGGCAGGGGACTTCACCCCTCCACTTT. Amino acid sequence: CASSLAIGQGTSPLHF.

The chain has TRBV5-1 and TRBJ1-2; 8 bases line up with TRBD1. The CDR3 is 15 amino acids. Germline V gene lookup returns CDR1 SGHRS and CDR2 YFSETQ. Trimming removed 3 bases from V and 3 bases from J; junction bases left unmatched: 7. CDR3 sequence (DNA): TGCGCCAGCAGCTCCAAACAGGGGGTGCACTATGGCTACACCTTC. The encoded protein is CASSSKQGVHYGYTF.

This sequence joins TRBV18 and TRBJ2-1, with 10 bases that match TRBD2. The CDR3 runs to 15 residues. J was trimmed by 5 bases and V by 1 base; bases with no gene match: 2. Looked up from germline, CDR1 is KGHSH and CDR2 is LQKENI. CDR3 sequence (DNA): TGTGCCAGCTCACCACGCCTAGCGGGGGACAATGAGCAGTTCTTC. It yields the protein CASSPRLAGDNEQFF. The full variable domain, completed using reference TRBV18 and TRBJ2-1, is NAGVMQNPRHLVRRRGQEARLRCSPMKGHSHVYWYRQLPEEGLKFMVYLQKENIIDESGMPKERFSAEFPKEGPSILRIQQVVRGDSAAYFCASSPRLAGDNEQFFGPGTRLTVL.